This entry is about one T cell receptor (beta chain). Its antigen is as yet unknown. Other DNA sequences from this sample encode an identical CDR3 as well. The CDR3 has 11 residues. The ends were cut back, 3 bases at V and 7 bases at J, with 9 bases in the middle. Germline V gene sequence: CDR1 SQVTM, CDR2 ANQGSEA. Sorting of CD4+ and CD8+ T cells was performed on PBMCs. This specimen comes from a study of CD8+ T cells in alopecia areata. Whole-study results and caveats: Resident alphabeta T-cell populations of normal skin are likewise subject to sequencing in scalp samples. Greater clonality was observed in lesional scalp samples, especially alopecia totalis/universalis, versus normal scalp.

Investigators isolated RNA and reverse transcribed it into cDNA to act as the sequencing template. Sequencing used immunoSEQ multiplex PCR; TCRdb keeps in-frame clones, though not all of them. The sample shows roughly 150,000 clones, 62% of them seen only once. J is TRBJ1-2 and V is TRBV29-1; possibly TRBD1 for D (5 bases). The TCR comes from a human donor in good health. Sequences were obtained from CD8+ T cells sorted from blood. CDR3 coding DNA: TGCAGCGTTGAGGGGCGGAGTGGCTACACCTTC. The encoded protein is CSVEGRSGYTF.